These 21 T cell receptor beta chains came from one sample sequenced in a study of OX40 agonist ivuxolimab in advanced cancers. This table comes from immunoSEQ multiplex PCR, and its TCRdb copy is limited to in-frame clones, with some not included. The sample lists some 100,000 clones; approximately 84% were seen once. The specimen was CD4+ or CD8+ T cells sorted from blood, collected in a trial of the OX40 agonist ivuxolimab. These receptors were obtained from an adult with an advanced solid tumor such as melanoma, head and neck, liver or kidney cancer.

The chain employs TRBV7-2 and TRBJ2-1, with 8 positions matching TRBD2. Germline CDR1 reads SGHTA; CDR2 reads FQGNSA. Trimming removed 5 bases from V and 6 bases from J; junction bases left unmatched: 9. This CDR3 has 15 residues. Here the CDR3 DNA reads TGTGCCAGCAGCCTTGGGACTAGTCGGAGCAATGAGCAGTTCTTC. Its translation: CASSLGTSRSNEQFF.

CDR3 nucleotides: TGTGCCAGCAGCACAGGGACAGGGGCTGGGGCCAACGTCCTGACTTTC. It encodes CASSTGTGAGANVLTF. V usage is TRBV9 and J usage is TRBJ2-6; TRBD1 agrees at 10 bases. The CDR3 contains 16 residues. V lost 4 bases and J lost 2; bases outside the gene matches: 3. Germline V lookup: CDR1 SGDLS, CDR2 YYNGEE.

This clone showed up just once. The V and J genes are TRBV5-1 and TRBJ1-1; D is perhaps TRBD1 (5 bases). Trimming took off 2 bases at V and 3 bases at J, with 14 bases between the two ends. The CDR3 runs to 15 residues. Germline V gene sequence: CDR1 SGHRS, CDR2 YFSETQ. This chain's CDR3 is CASSLGTSDDTEAFF. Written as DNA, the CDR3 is TGCGCCAGCAGCTTAGGGACCTCGGATGACACTGAAGCTTTCTTT.

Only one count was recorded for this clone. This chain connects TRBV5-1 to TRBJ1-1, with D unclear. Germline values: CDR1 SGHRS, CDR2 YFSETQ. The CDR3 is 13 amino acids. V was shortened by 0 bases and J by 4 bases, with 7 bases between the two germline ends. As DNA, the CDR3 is TGCGCCAGCAGCTTGGAGTTCCGCACTGAAGCTTTCTTT. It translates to CASSLEFRTEAFF.

CDR3 in DNA: TGTGCCAGTAGTATAATAACAGGGGGGAACAATCAGCCCCAGCATTTT. Amino acid sequence: CASSIITGGNNQPQHF. The chain combines TRBV19 with TRBJ1-5, with 8 positions matching TRBD1. The CDR3 contains 16 residues. Germline V gene sequence: CDR1 LNHDA, CDR2 SQIVND (reference sequence). Germline trimming cut 2 bases from V and 3 bases from J; bases unmatched to any gene: 6.

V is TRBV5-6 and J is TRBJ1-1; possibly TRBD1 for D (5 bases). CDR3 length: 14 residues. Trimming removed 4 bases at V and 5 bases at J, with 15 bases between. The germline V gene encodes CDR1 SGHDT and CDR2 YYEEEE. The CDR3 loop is CASSLLGVRTEAFF. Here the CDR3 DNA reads TGTGCCAGCAGCCTGTTAGGGGTACGGACTGAAGCTTTCTTT.

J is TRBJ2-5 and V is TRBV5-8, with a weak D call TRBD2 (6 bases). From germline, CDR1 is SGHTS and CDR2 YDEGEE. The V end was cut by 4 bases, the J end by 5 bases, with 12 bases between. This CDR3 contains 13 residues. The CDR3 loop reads CASSRLAWETQYF. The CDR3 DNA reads TGTGCCAGCAGCCGGCTAGCGTGGGAGACCCAGTACTTC.

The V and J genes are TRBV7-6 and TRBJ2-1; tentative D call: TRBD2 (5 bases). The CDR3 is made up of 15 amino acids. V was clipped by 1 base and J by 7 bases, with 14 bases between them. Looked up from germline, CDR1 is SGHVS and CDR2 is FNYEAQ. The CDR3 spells CASSLGSAEGNEQFF. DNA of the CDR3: TGTGCCAGCAGCTTAGGTAGCGCTGAGGGTAATGAGCAGTTCTTC.

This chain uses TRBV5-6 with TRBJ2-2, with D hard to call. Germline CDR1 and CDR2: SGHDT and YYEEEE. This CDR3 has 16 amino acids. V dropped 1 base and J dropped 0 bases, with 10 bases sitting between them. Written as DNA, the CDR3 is TGTGCCAGCAGCTTGTTTCCGGGCACGAACACCGGGGAGCTGTTTTTT. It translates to CASSLFPGTNTGELFF.

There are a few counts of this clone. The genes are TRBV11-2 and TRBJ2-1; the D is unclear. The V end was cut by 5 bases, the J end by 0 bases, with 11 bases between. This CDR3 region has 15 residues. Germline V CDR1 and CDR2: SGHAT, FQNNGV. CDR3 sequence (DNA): TGTGCCAGCAGCCCCGATCCTCACTCCTACAATGAGCAGTTCTTC. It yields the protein CASSPDPHSYNEQFF.

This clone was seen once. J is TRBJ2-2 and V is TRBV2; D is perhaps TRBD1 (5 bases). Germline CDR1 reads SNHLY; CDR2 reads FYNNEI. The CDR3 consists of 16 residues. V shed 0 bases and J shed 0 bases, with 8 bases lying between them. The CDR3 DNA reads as TGTGCCAGCAGTGAAGCGGGGCCAGCGAACACCGGGGAGCTGTTTTTT. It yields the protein CASSEAGPANTGELFF.

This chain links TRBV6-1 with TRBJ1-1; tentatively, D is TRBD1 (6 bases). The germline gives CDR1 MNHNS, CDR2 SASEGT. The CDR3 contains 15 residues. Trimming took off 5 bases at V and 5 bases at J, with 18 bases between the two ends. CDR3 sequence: CASSPSGGAWTEAFF. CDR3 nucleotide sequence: TGTGCCAGCAGTCCCTCGGGGGGCGCTTGGACTGAAGCTTTCTTT.

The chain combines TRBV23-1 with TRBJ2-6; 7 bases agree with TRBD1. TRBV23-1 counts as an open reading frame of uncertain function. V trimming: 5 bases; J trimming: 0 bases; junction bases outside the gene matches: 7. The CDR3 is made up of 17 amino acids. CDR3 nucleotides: TGCGCCAGCAGTTCACAGGGGTTGAGCTCTGGGGCCAACGTCCTGACTTTC. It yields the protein CASSSQGLSSGANVLTF.

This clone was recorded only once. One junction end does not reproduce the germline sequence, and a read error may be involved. The CDR3 is CASSLTGAPTF. Here the CDR3 DNA reads TGTGCCAGCAGCTTAACCGGGGCCCCCACCTTT. The chain carries TRBV7-9 and TRBJ1-1, with a tentative D call TRBD1 (5 bases). The CDR3 runs 11 residues. Per the germline V gene, CDR1 is SEHNR and CDR2 is FQNEAQ (reference sequence).

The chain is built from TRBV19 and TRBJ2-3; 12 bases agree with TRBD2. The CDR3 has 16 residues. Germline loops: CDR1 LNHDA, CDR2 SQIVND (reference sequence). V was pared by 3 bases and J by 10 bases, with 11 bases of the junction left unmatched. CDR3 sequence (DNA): TGTGCCAGTAGTATGCCGGGACTAGCGGGTGGTGATCCGCAGTATTTT. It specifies CASSMPGLAGGDPQYF.

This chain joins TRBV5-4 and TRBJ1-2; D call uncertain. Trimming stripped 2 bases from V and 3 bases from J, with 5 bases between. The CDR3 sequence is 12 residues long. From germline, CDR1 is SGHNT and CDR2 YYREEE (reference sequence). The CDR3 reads CASSFEYYGYTF. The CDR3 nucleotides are TGTGCCAGCAGCTTCGAGTACTATGGCTACACCTTC. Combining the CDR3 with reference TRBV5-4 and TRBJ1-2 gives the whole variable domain ETGVTQSPTHLIKTRGQQVTLRCSSQSGHNTVSWYQQALGQGPQFIFQYYREEENGRGNFPPRFSGLQFPNYSSELNVNALELDDSALYLCASSFEYYGYTFGSGTRLTVV.

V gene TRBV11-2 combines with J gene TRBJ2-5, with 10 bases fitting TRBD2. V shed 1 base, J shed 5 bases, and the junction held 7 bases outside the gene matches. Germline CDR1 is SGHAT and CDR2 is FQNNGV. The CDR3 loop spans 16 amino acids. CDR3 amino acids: CASSLGSSGGAETQYF. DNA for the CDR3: TGTGCCAGCAGCTTAGGTTCAAGCGGGGGGGCGGAGACCCAGTACTTC.

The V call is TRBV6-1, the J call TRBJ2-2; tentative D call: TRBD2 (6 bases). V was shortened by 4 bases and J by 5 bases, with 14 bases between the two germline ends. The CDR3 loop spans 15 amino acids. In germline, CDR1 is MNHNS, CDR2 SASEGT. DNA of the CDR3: TGTGCCAGCAGTGGGGGACTGAGTAGAACCGGGGAGCTGTTTTTT. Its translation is CASSGGLSRTGELFF.

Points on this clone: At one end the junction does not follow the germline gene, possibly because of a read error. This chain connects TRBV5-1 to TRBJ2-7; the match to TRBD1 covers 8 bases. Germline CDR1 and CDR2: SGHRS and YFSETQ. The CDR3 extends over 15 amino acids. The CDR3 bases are TGTGCCAGCAGCATATGGGACAGGAGGTCCTACGAGCAGTACTTC. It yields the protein CASSIWDRRSYEQYF. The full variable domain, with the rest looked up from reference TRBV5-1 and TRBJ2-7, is KAGVTQTPRYLIKTRGQQVTLSCSPISGHRSVSWYQQTPGQGLQFLFEYFSETQRNKGNFPGRFSGRQFSNSRSEMNVSTLELGDSALYLCASSIWDRRSYEQYFGPGTRLTVT.

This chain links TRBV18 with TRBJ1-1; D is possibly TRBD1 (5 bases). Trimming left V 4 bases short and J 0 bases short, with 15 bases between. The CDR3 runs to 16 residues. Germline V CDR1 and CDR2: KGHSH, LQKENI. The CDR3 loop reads CASSLLNQGVNTEAFF. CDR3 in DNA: TGTGCCAGCTCACTCCTAAATCAGGGTGTGAACACTGAAGCTTTCTTT.

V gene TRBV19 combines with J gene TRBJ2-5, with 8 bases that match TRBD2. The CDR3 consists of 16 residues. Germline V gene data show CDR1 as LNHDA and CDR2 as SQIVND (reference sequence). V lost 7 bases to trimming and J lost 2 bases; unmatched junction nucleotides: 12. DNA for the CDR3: TGTGCCAGTACCCAATATCCCGGGGGGGGACAAGAGACCCAGTACTTC. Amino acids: CASTQYPGGGQETQYF.